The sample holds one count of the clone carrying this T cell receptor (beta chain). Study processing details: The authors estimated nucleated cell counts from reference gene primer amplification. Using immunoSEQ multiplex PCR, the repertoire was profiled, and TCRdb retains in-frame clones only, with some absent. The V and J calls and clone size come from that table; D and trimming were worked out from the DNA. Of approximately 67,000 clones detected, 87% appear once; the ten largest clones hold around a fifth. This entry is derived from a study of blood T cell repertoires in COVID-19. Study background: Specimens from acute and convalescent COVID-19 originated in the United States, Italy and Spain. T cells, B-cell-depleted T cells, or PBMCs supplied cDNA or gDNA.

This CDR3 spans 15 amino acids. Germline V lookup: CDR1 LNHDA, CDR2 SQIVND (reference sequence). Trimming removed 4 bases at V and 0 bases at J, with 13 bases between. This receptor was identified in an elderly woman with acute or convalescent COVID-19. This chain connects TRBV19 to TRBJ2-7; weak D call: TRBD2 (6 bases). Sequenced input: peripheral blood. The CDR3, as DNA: TGTGCCAGTAGTACGGCGGGATTAAGCTCCTACGAGCAGTACTTC. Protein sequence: CASSTAGLSSYEQYF.